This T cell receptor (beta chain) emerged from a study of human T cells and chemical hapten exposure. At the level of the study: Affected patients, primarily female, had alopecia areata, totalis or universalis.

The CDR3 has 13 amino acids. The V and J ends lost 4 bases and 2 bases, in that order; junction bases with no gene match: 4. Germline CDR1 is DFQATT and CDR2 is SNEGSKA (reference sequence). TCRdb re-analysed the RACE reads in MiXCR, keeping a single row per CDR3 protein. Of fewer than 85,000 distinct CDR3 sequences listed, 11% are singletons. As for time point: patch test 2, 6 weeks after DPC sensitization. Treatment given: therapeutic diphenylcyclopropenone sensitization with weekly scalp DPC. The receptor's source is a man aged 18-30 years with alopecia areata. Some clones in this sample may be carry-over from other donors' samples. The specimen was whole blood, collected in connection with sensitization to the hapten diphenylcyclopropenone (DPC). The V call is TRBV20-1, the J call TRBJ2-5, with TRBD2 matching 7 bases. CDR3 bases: TGCAGTGCTATTGGCGGGGGACAAGAGACCCAGTACTTC. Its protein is CSAIGGGQETQYF.